Listed below are T cell receptor beta chains from one sample, sequenced in a study of blood T cell repertoires in COVID-19. Only in-frame clones appear in the TCRdb table, and some are missing; sequencing was by immunoSEQ multiplex PCR. This table holds some 250,000 clones, around 80% found once. The sequencing sample was made of peripheral blood. Source of these receptors: a middle-aged man with active or convalescent COVID-19. CDR3s include the opening cysteine and the closing phenylalanine or tryptophan. D genes are given only for firm matches. Clone size is shown for a subset of rows, as once, few, many or a class of expanded clone.

D: -; J: TRBJ1-1; size: -; length: 13; V: TRBV18; CDR3: CASSHGGGDEAFF; DNA: TGTGCCAGCTCACATGGCGGGGGGGATGAAGCTTTCTTT
D: -; J: TRBJ1-5; size: -; length: 13; V: TRBV10-3; CDR3: CAISGTLSQPQHF; DNA: TGTGCCATCAGTGGGACATTGAGTCAGCCCCAGCATTTT
D: -; J: TRBJ2-5; size: -; length: 14; V: TRBV6-2/TRBV6-3; CDR3: CASSYVRVEETQYF; DNA: TGTGCCAGCAGTTACGTCAGGGTTGAAGAGACCCAGTACTTC
D: -; J: TRBJ2-3; size: once; length: 14; V: TRBV3-1/TRBV3-2; CDR3: CASSQDEAADTQYF; DNA: TGTGCCAGCAGCCAAGATGAGGCTGCAGATACGCAGTATTTT
D: TRBD1; J: TRBJ2-2; size: once; length: 14; V: TRBV25-1; CDR3: CASSTGTGPGELFF; DNA: TGTGCCAGCAGTACCGGGACAGGCCCCGGGGAGCTGTTTTTT
D: TRBD1; J: TRBJ1-3; size: -; length: 15; V: TRBV4-3; CDR3: CASSQDRVLGNTIYF; DNA: TGCGCCAGCAGCCAGGACAGGGTTTTAGGAAACACCATATATTTT
D: -; J: TRBJ1-1; size: once; length: 15; V: TRBV18; CDR3: CASSPPAGSNTEAFF; DNA: TGTGCCAGCTCACCACCCGCAGGATCGAACACTGAAGCTTTCTTT
D: TRBD2; J: TRBJ2-7; size: -; length: 14; V: TRBV3-1/TRBV3-2; CDR3: CASSPGLVKYEQYF; DNA: TGTGCCAGCAGCCCGGGACTAGTCAAATACGAGCAGTACTTC
D: -; J: TRBJ2-5; size: -; length: 12; V: TRBV7-9; CDR3: CASSSGNMPQYF; DNA: TGTGCCAGCAGCTCCGGTAATATGCCCCAGTACTTC
D: -; J: TRBJ2-5; size: -; length: 16; V: TRBV18; CDR3: CASSLTSRAAGETQYF; DNA: TGTGCCAGCTCACTGACTTCCAGGGCCGCGGGGGAGACCCAGTACTTC
D: -; J: TRBJ2-4; size: -; length: 11; V: TRBV24-1; CDR3: CATSDLNRIHF; DNA: TGTGCCACCAGTGACCTCAATAGAATCCACTTC
D: TRBD1; J: TRBJ1-1; size: -; length: 16; V: TRBV11-3; CDR3: CASSLDYGTGNTEAFF; DNA: TGTGCCAGCAGCTTAGATTACGGGACAGGGAACACTGAAGCTTTCTTT
D: -; J: TRBJ1-1; size: once; length: 12; V: TRBV28; CDR3: CASRWTSQSTFF; DNA: TGTGCCAGCCGCTGGACAAGCCAATCGACTTTCTTT
D: -; J: TRBJ2-7; size: -; length: 11; V: TRBV20-1; CDR3: CSAKTAYEQYF; DNA: TGCAGTGCCAAAACAGCTTACGAGCAGTACTTC
D: TRBD1; J: TRBJ1-1; size: medium-sized; length: 15; V: TRBV4-1; CDR3: CASSPETGRDTEAFF; DNA: TGCGCCAGCAGCCCCGAGACAGGGCGGGACACTGAAGCTTTCTTT
D: -; J: TRBJ2-5; size: -; length: 12; V: TRBV2; CDR3: CASSRTSETQYF; DNA: TGTGCCAGCAGTCGGACTTCCGAGACCCAGTACTTC
D: -; J: TRBJ2-7; size: -; length: 14; V: TRBV2; CDR3: CASSSWTEGYEQYF; DNA: TGTGCCAGCAGTTCTTGGACAGAAGGCTACGAGCAGTACTTC
D: -; J: TRBJ1-3; size: -; length: 13; V: TRBV12-3/TRBV12-4; CDR3: CASSFYSGNTIYF; DNA: TGTGCCAGCTCGTTTTACTCTGGAAACACCATATATTTT
D: -; J: TRBJ1-5; size: -; length: 14; V: TRBV25-1; CDR3: CASGTGYSNQPQHF; DNA: TGTGCCAGCGGAACAGGGTATAGCAATCAGCCCCAGCATTTT
D: -; J: TRBJ1-1; size: -; length: 14; V: TRBV6-5; CDR3: CASRVIQGNTEAFF; DNA: TGTGCCAGCAGGGTTATACAGGGGAACACTGAAGCTTTCTTT
D: TRBD2; J: TRBJ2-7; size: -; length: 14; V: TRBV2; CDR3: CASSVGLAAYEQYF; DNA: TGTGCCAGCAGTGTTGGGCTAGCGGCCTACGAGCAGTACTTC
D: TRBD1; J: TRBJ1-4; size: -; length: 12; V: TRBV18; CDR3: CASSPTGVELFF; DNA: TGTGCCAGCTCACCGACAGGGGTTGAACTGTTTTTT
D: -; J: TRBJ1-2; size: -; length: 19; V: TRBV5-8; CDR3: CASSDGQWGLILTNYGYTF; DNA: TGTGCCAGCAGCGACGGACAGTGGGGCCTTATATTGACTAACTATGGCTACACCTTC
D: TRBD2; J: TRBJ2-1; size: once; length: 16; V: TRBV10-3; CDR3: CAISESELAGGREQFF; DNA: TGTGCCATCAGTGAGTCGGAACTAGCGGGAGGAAGGGAGCAGTTCTTC
D: TRBD1; J: TRBJ2-6; size: -; length: 17; V: TRBV3-1/TRBV3-2; CDR3: CASSLTGAFAGANVLTF; DNA: TGTGCCAGCAGCCTGACAGGGGCTTTCGCTGGGGCCAACGTCCTGACTTTC
D: -; J: TRBJ2-7; size: -; length: 11; V: TRBV12-3/TRBV12-4; CDR3: CASSPAGEQYF; DNA: TGTGCCAGCAGCCCCGCCGGGGAGCAGTACTTC
D: TRBD1; J: TRBJ1-5; size: few; length: 15; V: TRBV19; CDR3: CASSTGQGAGQPQHF; DNA: TGTGCCAGTAGTACGGGACAGGGGGCAGGTCAGCCCCAGCATTTT
D: TRBD2; J: TRBJ2-3; size: -; length: 15; V: TRBV7-2; CDR3: CASSFERGGQDTQYF; DNA: TGTGCCAGCAGCTTTGAGCGGGGGGGCCAGGATACGCAGTATTTT
D: -; J: TRBJ1-1; size: -; length: 15; V: TRBV5-1; CDR3: CASSLGRQMNTEAFF; DNA: TGCGCCAGCAGCTTGGGCAGACAGATGAACACTGAAGCTTTCTTT
D: -; J: TRBJ2-5; size: -; length: 13; V: TRBV30; CDR3: CAWSAPRRETQYF; DNA: TGTGCCTGGAGTGCCCCTCGGCGGGAGACCCAGTACTTC
D: -; J: TRBJ2-7; size: -; length: 11; V: TRBV28; CDR3: CATGHTYEQYF; DNA: TGTGCCACCGGACATACTTACGAGCAGTACTTC
D: TRBD2; J: TRBJ2-1; size: once; length: 13; V: TRBV12-5; CDR3: CASGLREVHEQFF; DNA: TGTGCTAGTGGTTTGCGGGAGGTCCATGAGCAGTTCTTC
D: TRBD1; J: TRBJ2-5; size: -; length: 16; V: TRBV28; CDR3: CASSSDRGGILETQYF; DNA: TGTGCCAGCAGTTCGGACAGGGGGGGAATACTAGAGACCCAGTACTTC
D: TRBD1; J: TRBJ2-1; size: -; length: 14; V: TRBV2; CDR3: CASRARTGDNEQFF; DNA: TGTGCCAGCAGGGCCCGGACAGGGGACAATGAGCAGTTCTTC
D: TRBD1; J: TRBJ1-2; size: -; length: 14; V: TRBV7-2; CDR3: CASSLTGVWYGYTF; DNA: TGTGCCAGCAGCCTGACAGGGGTTTGGTATGGCTACACCTTC
D: TRBD1; J: TRBJ1-1; size: -; length: 15; V: TRBV5-1; CDR3: CASTSALTGVAEAFF; DNA: TGCGCCAGCACTTCCGCGCTTACAGGGGTTGCTGAAGCTTTCTTT
D: -; J: TRBJ1-2; size: few; length: 14; V: TRBV21-1; CDR3: CASSSRDRTSGYTF; DNA: TGTGCCAGCAGCTCCCGAGACAGGACCTCCGGCTACACCTTC
D: TRBD2; J: TRBJ2-2; size: -; length: 19; V: TRBV9; CDR3: CASSVGLPIAGGSTGELFF; DNA: TGTGCCAGCAGCGTAGGGCTCCCCATCGCGGGGGGGAGCACCGGGGAGCTGTTTTTT
D: -; J: TRBJ1-2; size: few; length: 14; V: TRBV7-9; CDR3: CATPGADPNYGYTF; DNA: TGTGCCACCCCTGGGGCAGACCCTAACTATGGCTACACCTTC
D: TRBD2; J: TRBJ2-3; size: few; length: 16; V: TRBV24-1; CDR3: CATSDPAGGSTDTQYF; DNA: TGTGCCACCAGTGATCCTGCGGGAGGGAGCACAGATACGCAGTATTTT
D: TRBD1; J: TRBJ1-4; size: -; length: 12; V: TRBV10-3; CDR3: CAIGQGDEKLFF; DNA: TGTGCCATCGGACAGGGAGATGAAAAACTGTTTTTT
D: TRBD2; J: TRBJ2-1; size: -; length: 14; V: TRBV30; CDR3: CAADSQRGSNEQFF; DNA: TGTGCCGCAGATAGCCAGCGGGGAAGCAATGAGCAGTTCTTC
D: -; J: TRBJ1-6; size: -; length: 14; V: TRBV9; CDR3: CASSADTENSPLHF; DNA: TGTGCCAGCAGCGCGGACACGGAAAATTCACCCCTCCACTTT
D: TRBD2; J: TRBJ2-3; size: -; length: 14; V: TRBV25-1; CDR3: CASSPAGATDTQYF; DNA: TGTGCCAGCAGCCCAGCGGGAGCCACAGATACGCAGTATTTT